The rows below give T cell receptor beta chains drawn from one sample of a study of tumor and adjacent non-tumor tissue in lung cancer. TCRdb used MiXCR to reprocess the multiplex PCR reads, holding one entry per CDR3 protein. Here the sample spans about 79,000 distinct CDR3 sequences, around 70% being singletons. Sequencing input: lung tumor tissue. These receptors were obtained from a woman in her thirties or forties with non-small cell lung cancer. CDR3s include the opening cysteine and the closing phenylalanine or tryptophan. D genes are given only for firm matches. Expanded clones get a size class; other rows say once, few or many, or leave the size out.

V gene	J gene	clone size	D gene	CDR3 protein	CDR3 DNA
TRBV29-1	TRBJ2-4	-	TRBD1	CSVWAGDRGTNNIQYF	TGTAGCGTTTGGGCGGGGGACAGGGGGACCAATAACATTCAGTACTTC
TRBV5-4	TRBJ2-7	-	-	CASNLGIGSSYEQYF	TGTGCCAGCAACTTGGGGATAGGGTCCTCCTACGAGCAGTACTTC
TRBV6-5	TRBJ1-2	-	-	CTSSYGAWSDYGHTF	TGTACCAGCAGTTACGGGGCATGGTCTGACTATGGCCACACCTTC
TRBV20-1	TRBJ2-2	-	-	CSAPPGHDTGELLF	TGCAGTGCTCCGCCGGGACATGACACTGGGGAGCTGTTGTTT
TRBV20-1	TRBJ1-1	many	-	CSARFRENTEAFF	TGCAGTGCTAGGTTCAGGGAGAACACTGAAGCTTTCTTT
TRBV6-2/TRBV6-3	TRBJ1-5	-	TRBD1	CARETGGVNQPRHF	TGTGCCAGGGAGACAGGGGGCGTCAATCAGCCCCGGCATTTT
TRBV11-2	TRBJ2-7	-	-	CTSSLDPQRSCEQYF	TGTACCAGCAGCTTAGATCCCCAGAGGTCCTGCGAACAGTACTTC
TRBV11-3	TRBJ1-1	-	-	CVSSSRGIRNTEAFF	TGTGTCAGCAGCTCAAGGGGCATCCGAAACACTGAAGCTTTCTTT
TRBV29-1	TRBJ2-1	-	-	CSVEPTPRHGGRNEQFF	TGCAGCGTTGAACCAACCCCCCGCCACGGGGGTAGAAATGAGCAGTTCTTC
TRBV11-2	TRBJ2-6	-	-	CASSPVAGANALSF	TGTGCCAGCAGCCCCGTTGCTGGGGCCAACGCCCTGTCTTTC
TRBV29-1	TRBJ1-6	-	-	CSVADSDNSHLHF	TGCAGCGTTGCGGACAGCGATAATTCACATCTCCACTTT
TRBV15	TRBJ2-5	once	-	CATSRDKGGLETQYF	TGTGCCACCAGCAGAGATAAAGGCGGGTTAGAGACCCAGTACTTC
TRBV11-3	TRBJ1-6	large	-	CASNHGENSPLHF	TGTGCCAGCAACCATGGGGAGAATTCACCCCTCCACTTT
TRBV28	TRBJ2-7	-	TRBD1	CASSLSRQGDNDQYF	TGTGCCAGCAGTTTATCCCGACAGGGCGACAACGATCAGTACTTC
TRBV4-2	TRBJ2-7	-	-	CASCQVFAEGSYEQYF	TGTGCCAGCTGCCAAGTGTTCGCAGAGGGCTCCTACGAGCAGTACTTC
TRBV29-1	TRBJ1-2	-	-	CSVVILGHRSYGYTF	TGCAGCGTCGTAATACTGGGACATCGAAGCTATGGCTACACCTTC
TRBV14	TRBJ2-1	many	TRBD1	CASSRGLTGNIDEQFF	TGTGCCAGCAGCCGGGGGTTGACAGGGAACATCGATGAGCAGTTCTTC
TRBV20-1	TRBJ1-4	-	TRBD1	CSARDLVTGDEELFF	TGCAGTGCTAGAGATCTCGTGACAGGGGATGAAGAACTGTTTTTC
TRBV11-2	TRBJ2-1	-	-	CASSLGPPVGRNEQFF	TGTGCCAGCAGCTTAGGGCCACCAGTGGGGCGTAATGAGCAGTTCTTC
TRBV12-3/TRBV12-4	TRBJ2-6	once	-	CDSSPHRSGTNVLTF	TGTGACAGCAGTCCTCACCGCTCTGGGACCAACGTCCTGACTTTC
TRBV11-3	TRBJ2-1	-	TRBD1	CTSSPGQGGSEQLF	TGTACCAGCAGCCCCGGACAGGGGGGCAGTGAGCAGCTCTTC
TRBV11-2	TRBJ2-1	-	TRBD2	CASCLGPLAGLNEQSF	TGTGCCAGCTGCTTAGGGCCACTAGCGGGGCTCAATGAGCAGTCCTTC
TRBV7-9	TRBJ2-3	-	-	CVSSITDTQYF	TGTGTCAGCAGCATCACAGATACGCAGTATTTT
TRBV11-1	TRBJ2-7	-	TRBD2	CASSIGTSELFYEQYF	TGCGCCAGCAGCATCGGGACTAGCGAGTTATTCTACGAGCAATACTTC
TRBV4-1	TRBJ1-2	-	-	CASSSWRGREDAYTF	TGCGCCAGCTCAAGCTGGCGGGGGAGGGAAGATGCCTACACCTTC
TRBV30	TRBJ2-7	once	TRBD1	CAWSVGRGYDVQYF	TGTGCCTGGAGTGTCGGCAGGGGGTACGACGTACAGTACTTC
TRBV12-3/TRBV12-4	TRBJ2-2	-	TRBD1	CASRGGRIGTGELFF	TGTGCCAGCAGAGGGGGCAGGATCGGAACCGGGGAGCTGTTTTTT
TRBV11-2	TRBJ1-6	few	-	CTSSLASGNNSPFHF	TGTACCAGCAGTTTAGCCTCGGGGAATAATTCACCCTTCCACTTT
TRBV11-3	TRBJ2-2	once	-	CVSESRQSNTGELFF	TGTGTCAGCGAAAGCAGACAGTCCAACACCGGGGAGCTGTTTTTT
TRBV4-1	TRBJ1-5	-	-	CASSPGVPNNQPQHF	TGCGCCAGCAGCCCCGGAGTCCCGAATAATCAACCCCAGCATTTT
TRBV11-2	TRBJ2-3	-	-	CASNTALDPHTETQYF	TGTGCCAGCAACACTGCGCTAGATCCCCACACAGAAACGCAGTATTTT
TRBV11-3	TRBJ1-3	-	-	CASSLVIQGHSGNTIYF	TGTGCCAGCAGCTTAGTGATACAAGGCCACTCTGGAAACACCATATATTTT
TRBV6-1	TRBJ2-6	many	TRBD1	CASSKPGQGTSGANVLTF	TGTGCCAGCAGCAAACCGGGACAGGGGACCTCTGGGGCCAACGTCCTGACTTTC
TRBV28	TRBJ1-4	-	TRBD1	CASSSRTGTTQKLFF	TGTGCCAGCAGCTCCCGGACAGGCACTACGCAAAAACTGTTTTTT
TRBV4-1	TRBJ1-2	large	-	CASSQVRGLGGYTF	TGCGCCAGCAGCCAGGTCAGGGGATTAGGCGGCTACACCTTC
TRBV30	TRBJ1-2	many	TRBD1	CAWSAGQGNYGYTF	TGTGCCTGGAGTGCTGGACAGGGAAACTATGGCTACACCTTC
TRBV11-2	TRBJ2-3	medium-sized	-	CASSLASQGSTDTQYF	TGTGCCAGCAGCTTAGCCTCCCAGGGTAGCACAGATACGCAGTATTTT